The rows below give T cell receptor beta chains drawn from one sample of a study of blood T cells in healthy people across ages. A single record per CDR3 protein comes from TCRdb applying MiXCR to the 5' RACE reads. In the table there are about 780,000 distinct CDR3 sequences, 35% to 50% of which are singletons. Source material: blood. All receptors derive from a man at least 80 years old in good health. The CDR3 runs from the conserved cysteine through the conserved F or W. The D gene is left open where the match is weak. Clone size is not always given. Where it is, it says once, few, many or a class for expanded clones.

>TRBV5-1|TRBD1|.|TRBJ2-7
TGCGCCAGCAGAGGACAGGGGATATTCCACGAGCAGTACTTC
CASRGQGIFHEQYF
>TRBV3-1|TRBD1|.|TRBJ2-3
TGTGCCAGCAGTCAAACAAGGGCAGGGGGTACAGATACGCAGTATTTT
CASSQTRAGGTDTQYF
>TRBV7-9|TRBD1|few|TRBJ1-1
TGTGCCAGCAGAACCCGGGACAGCGAGGGCACTGAAGCTTTCTTT
CASRTRDSEGTEAFF
>TRBV24-1|.|.|TRBJ2-5
TGTGCCACCAGTGTTAGCGGAGTCCAAGAGACCCAGTACTTC
CATSVSGVQETQYF
>TRBV7-3|TRBD2|.|TRBJ2-5
TGTGCCAGCAGCCAAGCGGGAGGAACGGAGACCCAGTACTTC
CASSQAGGTETQYF
>TRBV27|.|.|TRBJ2-7
TGTGCCAGCAGACTGTTAGGGGGCGAGCAGTACTTC
CASRLLGGEQYF
>TRBV7-3|TRBD1|few|TRBJ1-2
TGTGCCAGCAGCTTAAGCGGACAGGGGGCATATGGCTACACCTTC
CASSLSGQGAYGYTF
>TRBV29-1|.|.|TRBJ1-1
TGCAGCGTTGACTGGGGGGCTTTCTTT
CSVDWGAFF
>TRBV12-3/TRBV12-4|.|.|TRBJ2-7
TGTGCCAGCAGTGAAAAGGCCCGACTAGTAGGCTCCTACGAGCAGTACTTC
CASSEKARLVGSYEQYF
>TRBV7-2|TRBD2|.|TRBJ2-1
TGTGCCAGCAGCTATAGCGGGGCGACCTACAATGAGCAGTTCTTC
CASSYSGATYNEQFF
>TRBV5-5|.|few|TRBJ2-7
TGTGCCAGCAGCGGGACTCCGAGCTCCTACGAGCAGTACTTC
CASSGTPSSYEQYF
>TRBV7-9|.|.|TRBJ2-7
TGTGCCAGCAGCGTCGGAGGGCCAGGGTACGAGCAGTACTTC
CASSVGGPGYEQYF
>TRBV27|TRBD1|.|TRBJ2-5
TGTGCCAGCAGTTTTAGCTTTGGGCCAGGGGGCCACAATGAGCAGTACTTC
CASSFSFGPGGHNEQYF
>TRBV7-2|TRBD1|.|TRBJ2-2
TGTGCCAGCGGCTCCTCCTCCGGGACAGTGAACACCGGGGAGCTGTTTTTT
CASGSSSGTVNTGELFF
>TRBV5-1|.|.|TRBJ1-1
TGCGCCAGCAGCTTGCAGGAAGGGGTTCCTGAAGCTTTCTTT
CASSLQEGVPEAFF
>TRBV18|TRBD1|few|TRBJ2-1
TGTGCCAGCTCACCAGGGGACAGGAGATACAATGAGCAGTTCTTC
CASSPGDRRYNEQFF
>TRBV9|TRBD2|once|TRBJ2-3
TGTGCCAGCAGCGTAGACGCGGGGGAGTTCACAGATACGCAGTATTTT
CASSVDAGEFTDTQYF
>TRBV30|TRBD1|.|TRBJ1-2
TGTGCCTGGAGTTCCGGGACAGGGGGCCATGGCTACACCTTC
CAWSSGTGGHGYTF
>TRBV7-2|TRBD1|.|TRBJ2-7
TGTGCCAGCAGCTTAACCGGGACAGACTCCTACGAGCAGTACTTC
CASSLTGTDSYEQYF
>TRBV11-2|.|.|TRBJ2-4
TGTGCCAGCAGCTCACACGCCGGCCTAATAGCCAAAAACATTCAGTACTTC
CASSSHAGLIAKNIQYF
>TRBV7-2|.|.|TRBJ2-1
TGTGCCAGCAGCCGAAATAGCGGAAGTGAGCAGTTCTTC
CASSRNSGSEQFF
>TRBV4-2|.|few|TRBJ2-4
TGTGCCAGCAGCCACCAGGAGGTTCTAGCCAAAAACATTCAGTACTTC
CASSHQEVLAKNIQYF
>TRBV5-4|TRBD2|few|TRBJ2-1
TGTGCCAGCAGCCCTGAGACCGTCTTGGCGGGAGTATCGTACAATGAGCAGTTCTTC
CASSPETVLAGVSYNEQFF
>TRBV4-2|TRBD2|.|TRBJ2-5
TGTGCCAGCAGCCCCACCACTAGCGGGGCGTACCAAGAGACCCAGTACTTC
CASSPTTSGAYQETQYF
>TRBV11-1|TRBD1|.|TRBJ2-5
TGTGCCAGCAGCCCCACAGGGGACCTGTACCAAGAGACCCAGTACTTC
CASSPTGDLYQETQYF
>TRBV28|.|.|TRBJ2-3
TGTGCCAGCAGTTCCCGGAGGACCGATACGCAGTATTTT
CASSSRRTDTQYF
>TRBV3-1|TRBD2|.|TRBJ2-2
TGTGCCAGCAGCCAGGGACTAGCTCGGCTGTTTTTT
CASSQGLARLFF
>TRBV5-6|.|.|TRBJ1-1
TGTGCCAGCAGCTTTACCGGGTTTGAAGCTTTCTTT
CASSFTGFEAFF
>TRBV3-1|.|.|TRBJ2-4
TGTGCCAGCAGCCGAACAGGGACTATCCTAGGGAAGTACTTC
CASSRTGTILGKYF
>TRBV30|.|.|TRBJ2-7
TGTGCCTGGAGCAAGGAGACATGGTCCTACGAGCAGTACTTC
CAWSKETWSYEQYF
>TRBV9|.|many|TRBJ2-7
TGTGCCAGCAGCGGGCAGGGCGCCTACGAGCAGTACTTC
CASSGQGAYEQYF
>TRBV13|TRBD2|few|TRBJ2-3
TGTGCCAGCAGCTTAGGAGGGCTAGCGGAACGCACAGATACGCAGTATTTT
CASSLGGLAERTDTQYF
>TRBV7-8|.|.|TRBJ2-3
TGTGCCAGCAGCGTAGGAGGGATGATAGATACGCAGTATTTT
CASSVGGMIDTQYF
>TRBV7-9|.|.|TRBJ2-5
TGTGCCAGCAGCTTAGGGGAGTACCAAGAGACCCAGTACTTC
CASSLGEYQETQYF
>TRBV4-1|TRBD1|.|TRBJ2-7
TGCGCCAGCAGCCGAGCCCGAACAGGGGTTCCATTCGAGCAGTACTTC
CASSRARTGVPFEQYF
>TRBV7-2|.|many|TRBJ2-7
TGTGCCAGCAGCTCACTCGGCGAGCAGTACTTC
CASSSLGEQYF
>TRBV21-1|.|.|TRBJ1-4
TGTGCCAGCAGCCCCCACGAGAGACAGATGGAAGGGCTTGGGGTTAAACTGTTTTTT
CASSPHERQMEGLGVKLFF
>TRBV10-3|TRBD2|.|TRBJ2-2
TGTGCCATCAGTCCGACTAGCAGCCTGGACACCGGGGAGCTGTTTTTT
CAISPTSSLDTGELFF
>TRBV2|TRBD2|.|TRBJ2-3
TGTGCCAGCAGCCGACTTCGCGGGAGGGCCCCAGATACGCAGTATTTT
CASSRLRGRAPDTQYF
>TRBV20-1|.|many|TRBJ1-5
TGCAGTGCTACGGCGGGACTGGATCGCTATAGCAATCAGCCCCAGCATTTT
CSATAGLDRYSNQPQHF
>TRBV5-6|.|few|TRBJ1-2
TGTGCCAGCAGCTTGGTTGGCAGGGCGGGCTATGGCTACACCTTC
CASSLVGRAGYGYTF
>TRBV4-1|.|.|TRBJ2-2
TGCGCCAGCAGCCAAGGAGGCAGCAGCAACACCGGGGAGCTGTTTTTT
CASSQGGSSNTGELFF
>TRBV4-3|TRBD1|.|TRBJ2-7
TGCGCCAGCAGTCTCACCGGGACAGCCGCCGAGCAGTACTTC
CASSLTGTAAEQYF
>TRBV20-1|TRBD1|.|TRBJ2-1
TGCAGTGCTAGAGAGATCGGGACAGACTACAATGAGCAGTTCTTC
CSAREIGTDYNEQFF
>TRBV20-1|TRBD1|few|TRBJ1-1
TGCAGTGCTAGAGATCATGGACAGGGGACTGAAGCTTTCTTT
CSARDHGQGTEAFF
>TRBV29-1|.|.|TRBJ1-1
TGCAGCGCTGGACCCGGATGGGGCATGAACACTGAAGCTTTCTTT
CSAGPGWGMNTEAFF
>TRBV7-2|.|.|TRBJ2-2
TGTGCCAGCAGCTTAGCTCACGGGGAGCTGTTTTTT
CASSLAHGELFF
>TRBV20-1|TRBD2|many|TRBJ2-7
TGCAGTGCTAGAGCCGGCGGGAGTACGACCTACGAGCAGTACTTC
CSARAGGSTTYEQYF
>TRBV12-3/TRBV12-4|TRBD2|.|TRBJ2-3
TGTGCCAGCACCGGGACTAGCGGGAGAGGGCCAGATACGCAGTATTTT
CASTGTSGRGPDTQYF
>TRBV5-5|.|few|TRBJ2-4
TGTGCCAGCAGCCCAGACAGAATAGGGGCCAAAAACATTCAGTACTTC
CASSPDRIGAKNIQYF
>TRBV15|TRBD2|once|TRBJ2-7
TGTGCCACCACCCCACAGTTAGCGGGGAGCGGCGAGCAGTACTTC
CATTPQLAGSGEQYF
>TRBV11-3|TRBD1|once|TRBJ2-7
TGTGCCAGCAGCTCCAGTAGGGGGCCAGGCCACGAGCAGTACTTC
CASSSSRGPGHEQYF
>TRBV6-1|.|few|TRBJ1-2
TGTGCCAGCGGGTGGCAGGTCTATGGCTACACCTTC
CASGWQVYGYTF
>TRBV7-3|TRBD2|many|TRBJ2-3
TGTGCCAGCAGCCCCGGGACTAGCAGTAGCACAGATACGCAGTATTTT
CASSPGTSSSTDTQYF
>TRBV29-1|.|.|TRBJ2-5
TGCAGCATTGGCCCCGGGGGAAATGAGCAGTACTTC
CSIGPGGNEQYF
>TRBV7-3|.|few|TRBJ2-1
TGTGCCAGCAGCTTAAATTCCTACCCCGATGAGCAGTTCTTC
CASSLNSYPDEQFF
>TRBV12-3/TRBV12-4|.|.|TRBJ2-7
TGTGCCAGCAGTTTGATAGGGGAAAGGAACGAGCAGTACTTC
CASSLIGERNEQYF
>TRBV20-1|.|.|TRBJ2-7
TGCAGTCTAAGGCGGGACTACGAGCAGTACTTC
CSLRRDYEQYF
>TRBV20-1|.|many|TRBJ2-7
TGCAGTGCCACGGGACTCACGATATCCTACGAGCAGTACTTC
CSATGLTISYEQYF
>TRBV5-6|.|.|TRBJ1-1
TGTGCCAGCCGGGAGGAAATGAACACTGAAGCTTTCTTT
CASREEMNTEAFF